The present entry profiles one TCR beta chain with its context. Its recognized antigen is unknown. No much larger clone exists at a distance of one base, and base qualities are not known. Using the deep immunoSEQ assay, TCR CDR3 regions were amplified from genomic DNA by multiplex PCR. For each cell subset, the extracted genomic DNA was distributed evenly across all wells of several immunoSEQ 96-well plates, and each plate served as one replicate. Each replicate PCR for sorted subsets received about 210 ng genomic DNA, equal to 28,000 or so T cell genomes. Purified libraries were measured with a Qubit 3.0 fluorometer, size-checked on a Bioanalyzer 2100, and measured again with the KAPA Library Quantification kit. Each immunoSEQ 96-well plate was sequenced on its own single-read 150-cycle Illumina NextSeq 550 flow cell. The paper's processing steps were these. Because the immunoSEQ output included only junctional sequences and no quality scores, the filtering could not be the same as the filtering used for full-length reads. Sequences were annotated with PyIR, a Python wrapper for IgBLAST v1.9, and V/J genes and CDR3 were assigned using IMGT germline references. Any read was removed if the V/J assignment was weak (E-value above 1e-6), the CDR3 was missing, or the read contained stop codons, out-of-frame junctions, or ambiguous translated residues. V3J clonotypes were defined as sequences sharing the same inferred V gene, J gene, and CDR3 amino acid sequence. Percentage overlap between repertoires was computed as shared unique clonotypes divided by the size of the smaller repertoire. Richness of each repertoire was evaluated using RTK rarefaction, the Chao1 estimator, and Recon v2.1 estimates of unobserved clonotypes. For all TCRbeta clonotypes obtained by the gDNA method from a few donors, generation probabilities were computed with OLGA. This immuneACCESS table, as held by TCRdb, lists in-frame sequences with V and J called but not all clones. Of the missing ones, under half trace to an unresolved V gene in checked studies; the others have no known cause. V, J and clone size derive from that table, while D and trimming were established from the DNA sequence. Recorded for this sample are about 2 million clones; over 85% of them occurred a single time. The top ten hold about 0.13% of the sample.

These data are taken from a study of shared clonotypes between healthy human individuals (dated by TCRdb to about 2020). In the study overall: Three men and two women, aged 18 to 49 years, made up the cohort. Per donor, three plates each were used for CD4 naive and CD4 memory, two for CD8 naive, and one for CD8 memory. Per donor, leukapheresis produced somewhere between about 0.94 and 9.5 billion PBMCs. To estimate repertoire size and how much clonotypes are shared between individuals, the study performed deep sequencing of blood TCR repertoires from roughly five healthy adults. Libraries were prepared and TCR repertoires were sequenced by different laboratories using diverse techniques, in order to increase sequencing depth and limit assay-specific biases.

Donors were healthy HIV-negative adults with no recently reported acute infections or vaccinations. Only Caucasian adults living in Nashville, Tennessee, USA were represented among the donors. CD4+ T cells were enriched by magnetic negative selection; naive cells were then positively selected on CD45RA, and the negative fraction formed the memory subset. Blood was collected by leukapheresis, and PBMCs were isolated by Ficoll-Histopaque density gradient centrifugation and then cryopreserved in liquid nitrogen vapor phase. Analytical flow cytometry was used to check the purity and quantity of every magnetically sorted T cell population. From each sorted fraction, genomic DNA was isolated and quantified by UV absorbance on a Nanodrop 2000c. The germline V gene specifies SGDLS as CDR1 and YYNGEE as CDR2. The CDR3 spans 13 residues, from the cysteine through the phenylalanine. The retained sequence is limited to the CDR3, 39 bases, with the frame set at the first base. The junction carries 7 bases between V and J, which are trimmed by 0 bases and 4 bases respectively.

Study-wide findings and limitations: Higher generation probabilities were observed for clonotypes shared by all four sorted-subset donors than for non-shared clonotypes. About 5% of naive CD4, 3.5% of naive CD8, 2.3% of memory CD4, and 0.35% to 0.5% of memory CD8 clonotypes were shared across several donors. Sampling was restricted to blood, and TCR repertoires in tissue are likely to differ from TCR repertoires in blood. Because the study included only a small number of donors, the genetic and exposure-history diversity represented was limited. Rarefaction of sorted-subset datasets indicated incomplete sequencing despite the large sequencing depth. Larger estimated clonotype richness was generally found for naive subsets than for memory subsets. Pairwise subsampling indicated that sequencing depth was expected to affect the degree of clonotype sharing among donors.

This sequence was found in a man between 18 and 29 years old in good health. The material sequenced was naive CD4+ T cells sorted from blood. Reading the label with the study, this specimen's cell subset or site is: CD45RA+ positively selected. This chain is built from TRBV9 and TRBJ1-2, with the D gene not clear enough to name. Here is the DNA: TGTGCCAGCAGCGTAGAGGACCTCTATGGCTACACCTTC. This encodes CASSVEDLYGYTF.